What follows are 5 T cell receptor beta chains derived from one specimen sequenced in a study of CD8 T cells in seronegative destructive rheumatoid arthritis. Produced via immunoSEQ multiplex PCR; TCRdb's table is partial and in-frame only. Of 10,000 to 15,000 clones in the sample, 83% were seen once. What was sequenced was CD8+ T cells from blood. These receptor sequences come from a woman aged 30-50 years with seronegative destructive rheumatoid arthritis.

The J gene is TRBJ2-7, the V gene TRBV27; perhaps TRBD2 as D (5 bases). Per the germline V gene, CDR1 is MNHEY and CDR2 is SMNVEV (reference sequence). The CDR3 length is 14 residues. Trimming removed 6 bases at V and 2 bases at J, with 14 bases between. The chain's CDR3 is CASSPTGYPYEQYV. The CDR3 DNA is TGTGCCAGCAGCCCAACGGGGTACCCCTACGAGCAGTACGTC.

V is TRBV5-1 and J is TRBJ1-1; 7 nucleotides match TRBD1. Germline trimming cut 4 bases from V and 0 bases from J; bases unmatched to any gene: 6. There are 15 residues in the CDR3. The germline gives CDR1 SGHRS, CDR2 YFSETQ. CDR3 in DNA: TGCGCCAGCAGCACTAAGACAGGGATGAACACTGAAGCTTTCTTT. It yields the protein CASSTKTGMNTEAFF.

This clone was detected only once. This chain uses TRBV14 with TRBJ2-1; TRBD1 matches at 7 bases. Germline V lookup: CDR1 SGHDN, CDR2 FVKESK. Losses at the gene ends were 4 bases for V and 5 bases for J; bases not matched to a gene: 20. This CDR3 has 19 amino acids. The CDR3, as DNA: TGTGCCAGCAGCCCCATCCAGGGGGTACCCCCATCTGCAAACAATGAGCAGTTCTTC. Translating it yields CASSPIQGVPPSANNEQFF.

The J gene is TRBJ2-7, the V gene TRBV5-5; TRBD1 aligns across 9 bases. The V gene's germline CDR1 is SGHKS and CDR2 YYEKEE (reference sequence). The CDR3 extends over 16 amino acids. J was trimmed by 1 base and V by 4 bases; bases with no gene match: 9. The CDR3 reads CASSQDLGTGSYEQYF. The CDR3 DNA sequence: TGTGCCAGCAGCCAAGATCTCGGGACAGGGTCCTACGAGCAGTACTTC. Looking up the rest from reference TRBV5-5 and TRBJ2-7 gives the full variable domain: DAGVTQSPTHLIKTRGQQVTLRCSPISGHKSVSWYQQVLGQGPQFIFQYYEKEERGRGNFPDRFSARQFPNYSSELNVNALLLGDSALYLCASSQDLGTGSYEQYFGPGTRLTVT.

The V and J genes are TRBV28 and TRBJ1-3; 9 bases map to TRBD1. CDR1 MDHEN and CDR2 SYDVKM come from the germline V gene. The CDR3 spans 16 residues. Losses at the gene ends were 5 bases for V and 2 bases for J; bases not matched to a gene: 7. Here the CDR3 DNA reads TGTGCCAGCAGTCAGGGACAGGGTCGAACTGGAAACACCATATATTTT. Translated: CASSQGQGRTGNTIYF. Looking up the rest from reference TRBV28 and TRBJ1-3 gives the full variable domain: DVKVTQSSRYLVKRTGEKVFLECVQDMDHENMFWYRQDPGLGLRLIYFSYDVKMKEKGDIPEGYSVSREKKERFSLILESASTNQTSMYLCASSQGQGRTGNTIYFGEGSWLTVV.